The text below deals with one T cell receptor (beta chain). Its target is not known. The data were produced by immunoSEQ multiplex PCR, yet TCRdb's version contains in-frame clones alone and is incomplete. This sample has 60,000 to 85,000 clones, with over 80% found just once. The source of the sample is a study of OX40 agonist ivuxolimab in advanced cancers. Study background: Prior therapy, whether anti-PD-1, anti-PD-L1 or anti-CTLA-4, was allowed, and approximately 40% had some.

General study results and limits: Among the least clonally expanded were partial responders at 0.1-3.0 mg/kg.

The CDR3 loop spans 16 amino acids. Germline values: CDR1 SEHNR, CDR2 FQNEAQ (reference sequence). The germline V and J ends were trimmed by 5 bases and 1 base, with 18 bases remaining between them. This material consisted of CD4+ or CD8+ T cells sorted from blood, taken in a trial of the OX40 agonist ivuxolimab. The TCR sequence derives from an adult with an advanced solid tumor such as melanoma, head and neck, liver or kidney cancer. V is TRBV7-9 and J is TRBJ2-7; the D gene is possibly TRBD1 (5 bases). The CDR3 DNA sequence: TGTGCCAGCAGCCCCCACCTAACAGGTCTTTCCTACGAGCAGTACTTC. This encodes CASSPHLTGLSYEQYF.